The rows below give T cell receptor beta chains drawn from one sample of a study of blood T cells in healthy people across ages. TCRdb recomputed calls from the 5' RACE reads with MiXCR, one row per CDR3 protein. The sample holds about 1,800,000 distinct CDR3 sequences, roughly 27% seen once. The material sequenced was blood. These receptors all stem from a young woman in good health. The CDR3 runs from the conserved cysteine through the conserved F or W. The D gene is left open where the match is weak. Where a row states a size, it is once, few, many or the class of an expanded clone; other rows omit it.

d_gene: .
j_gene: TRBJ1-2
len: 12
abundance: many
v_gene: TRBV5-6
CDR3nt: TGTGCCAGCAGCTTGGATGGGAGAGGCTACACCTTC
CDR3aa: CASSLDGRGYTF

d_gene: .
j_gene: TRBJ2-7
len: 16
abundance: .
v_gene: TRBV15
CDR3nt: TGTGCCACCGGCATCCCGAGTGGGGCTACCTCATACGAGCAGTACTTC
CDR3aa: CATGIPSGATSYEQYF

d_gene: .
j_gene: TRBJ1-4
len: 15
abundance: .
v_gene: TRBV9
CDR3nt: TGTGCCAGCAGCGTAGATGGGGCGGCGGGTGAAAAACTGTTTTTT
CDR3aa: CASSVDGAAGEKLFF

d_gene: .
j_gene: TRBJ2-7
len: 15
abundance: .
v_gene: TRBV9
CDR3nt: TGTGCCAGCAGCGTAGAAGACCACTACACCTACGAGCAGTACTTC
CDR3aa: CASSVEDHYTYEQYF

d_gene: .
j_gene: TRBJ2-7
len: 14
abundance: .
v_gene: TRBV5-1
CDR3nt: TGCGCCAGCAGCTTCCGGGGTTTCTCTGCCGAGCAGTACTTC
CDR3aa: CASSFRGFSAEQYF

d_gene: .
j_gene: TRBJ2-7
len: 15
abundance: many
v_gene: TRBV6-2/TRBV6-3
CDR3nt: TGTGCCAGCAGTCAGGACTTCACGAGCTCCTACGAGCAGTACTTC
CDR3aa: CASSQDFTSSYEQYF

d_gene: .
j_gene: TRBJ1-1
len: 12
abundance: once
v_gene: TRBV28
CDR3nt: TGTGCCAGCAGTTCCGTAACAGATGAAGCTTTCTTT
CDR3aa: CASSSVTDEAFF

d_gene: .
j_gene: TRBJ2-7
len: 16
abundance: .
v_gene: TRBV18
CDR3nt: TGTGCCAGCTCGTCCATGACCGTAAACTCCTACAATGAACAGTACTTC
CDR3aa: CASSSMTVNSYNEQYF

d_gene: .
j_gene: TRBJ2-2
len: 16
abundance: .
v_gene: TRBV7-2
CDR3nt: TGTGCCAGCAGCGGCCGGTCGACTAGGAACACCGGGGAGCGGTTTTTT
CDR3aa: CASSGRSTRNTGERFF

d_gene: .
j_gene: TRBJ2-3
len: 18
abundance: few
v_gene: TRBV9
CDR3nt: TGTGCCAGCAGCGTAGGAAGAGGCCGCCGGCCTAGCACAGATACGCAGTATTTT
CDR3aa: CASSVGRGRRPSTDTQYF

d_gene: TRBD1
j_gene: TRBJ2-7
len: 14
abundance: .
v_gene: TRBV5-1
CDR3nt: TGCGCCAGCAGCCTACAGGGGTGGGGATACGAGCAGTACTTC
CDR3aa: CASSLQGWGYEQYF

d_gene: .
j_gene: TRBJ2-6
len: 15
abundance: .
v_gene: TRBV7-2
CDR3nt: TGTACCAGCAGCCGTCAGGGATCTGGGGCCAACGTCCTGACTTTC
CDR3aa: CTSSRQGSGANVLTF

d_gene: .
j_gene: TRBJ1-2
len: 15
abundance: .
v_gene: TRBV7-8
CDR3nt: TGTGCCAGCAGCTTAGCGCCAGACACTAACTATGCCTACACCTTC
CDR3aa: CASSLAPDTNYAYTF

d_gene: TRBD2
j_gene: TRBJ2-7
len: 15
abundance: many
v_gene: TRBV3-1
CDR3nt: TGTGCCAGCAGCTCTCTAGCGGGAGCAACCTACGAGCAGTACTTC
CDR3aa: CASSSLAGATYEQYF

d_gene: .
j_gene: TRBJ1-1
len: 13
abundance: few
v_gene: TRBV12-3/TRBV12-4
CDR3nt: TGTGCCAGCACCCCACGGGGGTCCACTGAAGCTTTCTTT
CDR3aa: CASTPRGSTEAFF

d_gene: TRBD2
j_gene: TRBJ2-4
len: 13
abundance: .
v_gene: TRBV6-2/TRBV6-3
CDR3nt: TGTGCCAGCAGGCTAGCGGGGGGAAACATTCAGTACTTC
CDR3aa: CASRLAGGNIQYF

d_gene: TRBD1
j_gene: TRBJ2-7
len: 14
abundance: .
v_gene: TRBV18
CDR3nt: TGTGCCAGCTCACAACCGGGACAGCCCTACGAGCAGTACTTC
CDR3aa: CASSQPGQPYEQYF

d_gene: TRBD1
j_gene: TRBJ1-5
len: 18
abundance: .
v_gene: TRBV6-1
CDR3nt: TGTGCCAGCGATGGACAGGGGGCGCCCCTTTATAGCAATCAGCCCCAGCATTTT
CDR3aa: CASDGQGAPLYSNQPQHF

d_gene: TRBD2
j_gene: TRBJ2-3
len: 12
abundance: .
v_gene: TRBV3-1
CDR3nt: TGTGCCAGCAGTCTCACCGGGAGGACGCAGTATTTT
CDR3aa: CASSLTGRTQYF

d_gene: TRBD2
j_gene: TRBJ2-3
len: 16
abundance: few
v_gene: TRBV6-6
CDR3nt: TGTGCCAACAGTTACACGGCGGGAGGTAGTGGAGATACGCAGTATTTT
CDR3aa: CANSYTAGGSGDTQYF

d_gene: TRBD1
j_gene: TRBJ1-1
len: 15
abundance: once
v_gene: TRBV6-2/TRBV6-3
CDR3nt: TGTGCCAGCAGTTACAAGGACAGGGCGAACACTGAAGCTTTCTTT
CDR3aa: CASSYKDRANTEAFF

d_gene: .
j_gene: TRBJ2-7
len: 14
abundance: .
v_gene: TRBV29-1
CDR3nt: TGCAGCGTTGAAGGTCGGAGCTCCTACAATGAGCAGTACTTC
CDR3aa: CSVEGRSSYNEQYF

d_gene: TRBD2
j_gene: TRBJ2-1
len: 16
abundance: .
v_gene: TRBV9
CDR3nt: TGTGCCAGCAGCGAGGTCGGCGGGAGTTTAAGGAATGAGCAGTTCTTC
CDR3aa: CASSEVGGSLRNEQFF

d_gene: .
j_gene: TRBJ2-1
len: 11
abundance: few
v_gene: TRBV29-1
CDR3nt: TGCAGCGTTTCTCCCAACGATGAGCAGTTCTTC
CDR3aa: CSVSPNDEQFF

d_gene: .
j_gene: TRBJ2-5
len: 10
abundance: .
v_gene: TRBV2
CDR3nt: TGTGCCACCAGGGTAGAGACCCAGTACTTC
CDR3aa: CATRVETQYF

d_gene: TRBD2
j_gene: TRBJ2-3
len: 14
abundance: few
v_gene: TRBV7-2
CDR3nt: TGTGCCAGCAGCCGGGACTATAGCACAGATACGCGGTATTTT
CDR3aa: CASSRDYSTDTRYF

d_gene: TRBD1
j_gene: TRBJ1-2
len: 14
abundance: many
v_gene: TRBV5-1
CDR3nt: TGCGCCAGCAGCTGGACCGGGACAGACTATGGCTACACCTTC
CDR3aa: CASSWTGTDYGYTF

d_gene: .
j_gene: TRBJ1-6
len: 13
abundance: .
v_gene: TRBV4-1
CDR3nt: TGCGCCAGCAGCCAAGACGGGGGGGGACCCCTCCACTTT
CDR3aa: CASSQDGGGPLHF

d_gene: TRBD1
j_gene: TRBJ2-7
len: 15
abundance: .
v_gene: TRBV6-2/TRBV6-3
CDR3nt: TGTGCCAGCAGTTACTCGACAGGGGCCTCCTACGAGCAGTACTTC
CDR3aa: CASSYSTGASYEQYF

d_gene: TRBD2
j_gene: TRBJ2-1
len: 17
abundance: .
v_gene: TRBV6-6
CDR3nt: TGTGCCAGCAGCCGGGGGACTAGCGGGGGATTTTACAATGAGCAGTTCTTC
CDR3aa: CASSRGTSGGFYNEQFF

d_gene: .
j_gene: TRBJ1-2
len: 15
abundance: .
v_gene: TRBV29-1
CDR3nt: TGCAGCGTTATCCCTGAAGGGGGATATAGCTATGGCTACACCTTC
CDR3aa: CSVIPEGGYSYGYTF

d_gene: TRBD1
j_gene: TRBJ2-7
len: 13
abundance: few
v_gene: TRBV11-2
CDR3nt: TGTGTCAGCAGCCGACAGGGGGTTTACGAGCAGTACTTC
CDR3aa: CVSSRQGVYEQYF

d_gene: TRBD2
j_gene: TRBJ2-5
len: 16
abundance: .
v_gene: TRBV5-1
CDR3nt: TGCGCCAGCAGCTTCGGGGGGACCAGGCAGACAGAGACCCAGTACTTC
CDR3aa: CASSFGGTRQTETQYF

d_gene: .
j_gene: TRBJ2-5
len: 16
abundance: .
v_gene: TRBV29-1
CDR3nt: TGCAGCGTAGTCCTAACAGGACAGTCGGCTCAAGAGACCCAGTACTTC
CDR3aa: CSVVLTGQSAQETQYF